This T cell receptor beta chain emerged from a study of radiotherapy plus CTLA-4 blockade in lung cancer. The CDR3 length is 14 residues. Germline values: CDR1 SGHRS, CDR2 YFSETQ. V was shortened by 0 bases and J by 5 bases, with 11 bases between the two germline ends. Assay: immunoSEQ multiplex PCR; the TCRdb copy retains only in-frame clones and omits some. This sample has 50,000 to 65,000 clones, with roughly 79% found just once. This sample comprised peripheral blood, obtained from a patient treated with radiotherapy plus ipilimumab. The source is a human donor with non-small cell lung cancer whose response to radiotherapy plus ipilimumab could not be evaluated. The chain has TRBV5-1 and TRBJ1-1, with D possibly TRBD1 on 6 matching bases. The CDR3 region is CASSLAGATTEAFF. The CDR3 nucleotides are TGCGCCAGCAGCTTGGCAGGGGCGACGACTGAAGCTTTCTTT.